A selection of T cell receptor beta chains follows, all from one sample in a study of T cells after yellow fever vaccination. TCRdb recomputed calls from the 5' RACE reads with MiXCR, one row per CDR3 protein. The table lists 300,000 to 400,000 distinct CDR3 sequences, roughly 9.4% of them singletons. The sequencing here drew on PBMCs, taken on the day of the first yellow fever vaccination. Receptors were obtained from a young man who received the YFV17D yellow fever vaccine. Each CDR3 is given with its conserved first and last residue. A D gene is named only where the DNA matches it firmly. The size field is filled for only some rows; it gives once, few, many or a size class.

cdr3_aa cdr3_nt v_call d_call j_call clone_size
CASRTTEVRRETQYF TGTGCCAGCAGGACGACTGAGGTGCGAAGGGAGACCCAGTACTTC TRBV6-1 NA TRBJ2-5 NA
CASSVGGTAGDEKLFF TGTGCCAGCAGCGTAGGTGGGACAGCGGGAGATGAAAAACTGTTTTTT TRBV9 TRBD1 TRBJ1-4 NA
CASNNAPHTQYF TGTGCCAGCAACAATGCCCCTCATACGCAGTATTTT TRBV7-8 NA TRBJ2-3 many
CASSPSLNTEAFF TGTGCCAGCAGTCCCTCATTGAACACTGAAGCTTTCTTT TRBV7-2 NA TRBJ1-1 few
CSARQPQAFF TGCAGTGCTAGACAGCCGCAAGCTTTCTTT TRBV20-1 NA TRBJ1-1 few
CASSPRDGGSDTIYF TGTGCCAGCAGCCCCAGGGACGGCGGATCGGACACCATATATTTT TRBV3-1 NA TRBJ1-3 few
CASSLGRQGGSPLHF TGTGCCAGCAGCTTAGGGCGACAGGGCGGTTCACCCCTCCACTTT TRBV7-2 TRBD1 TRBJ1-6 NA
CAISTQGGGDTQYF TGTGCCATCAGTACACAGGGTGGTGGGGATACGCAGTATTTT TRBV10-3 NA TRBJ2-3 few
CASSFRAAGELFF TGTGCCAGCAGTTTCAGGGCTGCCGGGGAGCTGTTTTTT TRBV12-3/TRBV12-4 NA TRBJ2-2 few
CASSSREPGLSGNTIYF TGTGCCAGCAGCTCTAGGGAGCCGGGACTGTCAGGAAACACCATATATTTT TRBV3-1 NA TRBJ1-3 NA
CAISESKVRTSTDTQYF TGTGCCATCAGTGAGTCGAAGGTCCGAACTAGCACAGATACGCAGTATTTT TRBV10-3 NA TRBJ2-3 few
CASSVIAGGPSNEQFF TGTGCCAGCAGCGTTATAGCGGGGGGGCCAAGTAATGAGCAGTTCTTC TRBV7-2 TRBD2 TRBJ2-1 NA
CASRRLFMNTEAFF TGTGCCAGCCGGCGCCTGTTCATGAACACTGAAGCTTTCTTT TRBV11-2 NA TRBJ1-1 few
CASSPQTGPGYTF TGCGCCAGCAGCCCCCAGACAGGGCCTGGCTACACCTTC TRBV4-1 TRBD1 TRBJ1-2 NA
CASSLAGFTEAFF TGCGCCAGCAGCTTGGCGGGGTTCACTGAAGCTTTCTTT TRBV5-1 NA TRBJ1-1 NA
CASSLLGDFVNTEAFF TGCGCCAGCAGCTTGTTGGGTGATTTCGTGAACACTGAAGCTTTCTTT TRBV5-1 NA TRBJ1-1 few
CASSQDGGRETQYF TGCGCCAGCAGCCAAGATGGGGGGAGGGAGACCCAGTACTTC TRBV4-1 NA TRBJ2-5 many
CASSWAGRPSPLHF TGTGCCAGCAGTTGGGCAGGCCGCCCTTCACCCCTCCACTTT TRBV6-5 NA TRBJ1-6 few
CASSPENSFGNEQFF TGTGCCAGCAGCCCTGAGAACTCCTTTGGGAATGAGCAGTTCTTC TRBV11-2 NA TRBJ2-1 many
CASRKDGYTEPFF TGTGCCAGTAGGAAGGACGGGTACACTGAACCTTTCTTT TRBV19 NA TRBJ1-1 NA
CAISESLAGSSYNEQFF TGTGCCATCAGTGAGTCCCTAGCGGGGAGCTCCTACAATGAGCAGTTCTTC TRBV10-3 TRBD2 TRBJ2-1 NA
CASSQVWTGELFF TGCGCCAGCAGCCAAGTTTGGACCGGGGAGCTGTTTTTT TRBV4-1 NA TRBJ2-2 many
CASSSRQGIPGYTF TGTGCCAGCAGCTCAAGACAGGGGATTCCTGGCTACACCTTC TRBV5-5 TRBD1 TRBJ1-2 NA
CASTDRAGGDTQYF TGTGCCAGCACGGACAGGGCGGGGGGAGATACGCAGTATTTT TRBV6-1 NA TRBJ2-3 few
CASSATAGGATDTQYF TGTGCCAGCAGCGCTACGGCGGGGGGTGCCACAGATACGCAGTATTTT TRBV7-3 TRBD2 TRBJ2-3 NA
CASSSGLAGGQETQYF TGTGCCAGCAGTAGCGGACTAGCGGGGGGCCAAGAGACCCAGTACTTC TRBV4-2 TRBD2 TRBJ2-5 many
CASTQTRDGYTF TGTGCCAGCACCCAAACAAGGGATGGCTACACCTTC TRBV12-3/TRBV12-4 NA TRBJ1-2 many
CASRAANVLTF TGTGCCAGCAGGGCGGCCAACGTCCTGACTTTC TRBV12-3/TRBV12-4 NA TRBJ2-6 NA
CSARDLLAGLYNEQFF TGCAGTGCTAGAGACCTACTAGCGGGGCTCTACAATGAGCAGTTCTTC TRBV20-1 TRBD2 TRBJ2-1 many
CASSLGGYGDTQYF TGTGCCAGCAGCTTGGGGGGCTACGGGGATACGCAGTATTTT TRBV7-2 NA TRBJ2-3 few
CASSYSFRGGYTF TGTGCCAGCAGTTACTCTTTTCGCGGTGGCTACACCTTC TRBV6-2/TRBV6-3 NA TRBJ1-2 NA
CASSSPRGPSYNEQFF TGTGCCAGCAGCTCCCCCCGGGGGCCCTCCTACAATGAGCAGTTCTTC TRBV5-5 NA TRBJ2-1 few
CASCKQVPGELFF TGTGCCAGTTGCAAACAGGTGCCCGGGGAGCTGTTTTTT TRBV19 NA TRBJ2-2 many
CASSQEVSPLHF TGCGCCAGCAGCCAAGAGGTTTCACCCCTCCACTTT TRBV4-1 NA TRBJ1-6 few
CASSFTQFTGTETQYF TGCGCCAGCAGCTTTACTCAATTTACCGGGACCGAGACCCAGTACTTC TRBV5-1 NA TRBJ2-5 few
CAWSVWDLAVSYEQYF TGTGCCTGGAGTGTGTGGGATCTGGCGGTATCCTACGAGCAGTACTTC TRBV30 NA TRBJ2-7 few
CASSLGGAEGYGYTF TGTGCCAGCAGCTTAGGGGGTGCAGAGGGGTATGGCTACACCTTC TRBV7-9 NA TRBJ1-2 NA
CASSLGSATYGYTF TGTGCCAGCAGCTTGGGGTCGGCGACCTATGGCTACACCTTC TRBV11-2 NA TRBJ1-2 NA
CASSLDASSYNEQFF TGTGCCAGCAGCCTTGACGCGAGCTCCTACAATGAGCAGTTCTTC TRBV5-4 NA TRBJ2-1 few
CAIGRDSYYGYTF TGTGCCATCGGCCGGGACAGCTACTATGGCTACACCTTC TRBV6-6 TRBD1 TRBJ1-2 NA
CASSSMDSSRQYF TGTGCCAGCAGCTCCATGGACAGTTCACGGCAGTATTTT TRBV7-2 NA TRBJ2-3 many
CASTSQRGNQPQHF TGTGCCAGCACCTCACAAAGGGGAAATCAGCCCCAGCATTTT TRBV12-3/TRBV12-4 NA TRBJ1-5 NA
CATRGRGTDTQYF TGTGCCACCAGGGGGCGGGGAACAGATACGCAGTATTTT TRBV24-1 NA TRBJ2-3 many
CASSPGGPSTDTQYF TGTGCCAGCAGTCCGGGGGGCCCGAGCACAGATACGCAGTATTTT TRBV12-3/TRBV12-4 NA TRBJ2-3 NA
CASSQDFATGVYEQYF TGCGCCAGCAGCCAAGACTTCGCGACAGGGGTTTACGAGCAGTACTTC TRBV4-3 TRBD1 TRBJ2-7 many
CASSSRQENTGELFF TGTGCCAGCAGCTCCCGACAGGAGAACACCGGGGAGCTGTTTTTT TRBV11-3 NA TRBJ2-2 many
CASSPYGEETQYF TGTGCCAGCAGTCCTTATGGAGAAGAGACCCAGTACTTC TRBV12-3/TRBV12-4 NA TRBJ2-5 many
CASSQNYRWTQYF TGCGCCAGCAGCCAGAACTACAGGTGGACCCAGTACTTC TRBV4-1 NA TRBJ2-5 NA
CASSLTGGGANYGYTF TGCGCCAGCAGCTTGACGGGCGGGGGAGCTAACTATGGCTACACCTTC TRBV5-1 NA TRBJ1-2 NA
CAIGTGPNEKLFF TGTGCCATCGGTACAGGGCCTAATGAAAAACTGTTTTTT TRBV10-3 NA TRBJ1-4 few
CASSLMQGGDQPQHF TGTGCCAGCAGTTTAATGCAGGGGGGAGATCAGCCCCAGCATTTT TRBV12-3/TRBV12-4 TRBD1 TRBJ1-5 few
CASRHLMGGNYGYTF TGTGCCAGCAGGCATCTAATGGGGGGCAACTATGGCTACACCTTC TRBV6-1 NA TRBJ1-2 NA
CASSYYHGEAFF TGTGCCAGCAGTTACTACCACGGTGAAGCTTTCTTT TRBV6-5 NA TRBJ1-1 few
CASSGKIYSNQPQHF TGTGCCAGTAGCGGGAAAATCTATAGCAATCAGCCCCAGCATTTT TRBV19 NA TRBJ1-5 few
CASSQRGSSYNEQFF TGCGCCAGCAGCCAGCGGGGCAGTTCCTACAATGAGCAGTTCTTC TRBV5-1 TRBD2 TRBJ2-1 NA
CASTSKVVETQYF TGTGCCAGCACGTCAAAGGTGGTGGAGACCCAGTACTTC TRBV12-3/TRBV12-4 NA TRBJ2-5 NA
CASRGDSYNSPLHF TGTGCCAGCAGGGGGGACTCCTATAATTCACCCCTCCACTTT TRBV25-1 NA TRBJ1-6 NA
CASSAFRVGETQYF TGTGCCAGCAGTGCGTTCCGGGTTGGTGAGACCCAGTACTTC TRBV12-3/TRBV12-4 NA TRBJ2-5 few
CSVRWGLATGELFF TGCAGCGTGAGGTGGGGACTAGCGACCGGGGAGCTGTTTTTT TRBV29-1 TRBD2 TRBJ2-2 NA